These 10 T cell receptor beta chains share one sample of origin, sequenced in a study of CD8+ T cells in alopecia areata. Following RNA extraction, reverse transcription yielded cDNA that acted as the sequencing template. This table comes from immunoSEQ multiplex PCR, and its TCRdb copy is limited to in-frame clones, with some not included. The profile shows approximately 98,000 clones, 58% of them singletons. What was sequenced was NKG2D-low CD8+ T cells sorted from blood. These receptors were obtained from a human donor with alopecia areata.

CDR3 in amino acids: CASSLGGESPPDTQYF. Here the CDR3 DNA reads TGCGCCAGCAGCTTGGGCGGGGAGAGTCCCCCAGATACGCAGTATTTT. The chain employs TRBV5-1 and TRBJ2-3; a weak D match, TRBD2 (6 bases). This CDR3 region has 16 residues. V gave up 0 bases and J gave up 4 bases, with 15 bases separating them. Looked up from germline, CDR1 is SGHRS and CDR2 is YFSETQ.

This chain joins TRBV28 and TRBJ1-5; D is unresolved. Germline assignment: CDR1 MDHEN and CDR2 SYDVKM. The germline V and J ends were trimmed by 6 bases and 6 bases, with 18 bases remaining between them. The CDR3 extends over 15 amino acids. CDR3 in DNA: TGTGCCAGCAGCAGCCTGGATATAGCAATTCAGCCCCAGCATTTT. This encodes CASSSLDIAIQPQHF.

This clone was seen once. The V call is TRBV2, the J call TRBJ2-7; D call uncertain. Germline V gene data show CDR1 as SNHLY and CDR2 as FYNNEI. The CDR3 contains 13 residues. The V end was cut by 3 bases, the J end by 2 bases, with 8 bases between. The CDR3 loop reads CASSDGPTYEQYF. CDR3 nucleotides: TGTGCCAGCAGTGATGGGCCGACCTACGAGCAGTACTTC.

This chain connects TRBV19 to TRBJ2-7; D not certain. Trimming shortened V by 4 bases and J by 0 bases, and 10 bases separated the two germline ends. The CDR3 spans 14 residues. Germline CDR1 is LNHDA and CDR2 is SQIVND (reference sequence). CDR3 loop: CASSTGAGSYEQYF. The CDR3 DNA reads TGTGCCAGTAGTACGGGCGCAGGCTCCTACGAGCAGTACTTC.

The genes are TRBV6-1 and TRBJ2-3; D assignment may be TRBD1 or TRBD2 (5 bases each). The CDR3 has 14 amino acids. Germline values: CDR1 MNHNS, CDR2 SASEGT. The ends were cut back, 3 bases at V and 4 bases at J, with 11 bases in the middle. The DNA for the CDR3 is TGTGCCAGCAGTGAGAGGACGGGACCAGATACGCAGTATTTT. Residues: CASSERTGPDTQYF.

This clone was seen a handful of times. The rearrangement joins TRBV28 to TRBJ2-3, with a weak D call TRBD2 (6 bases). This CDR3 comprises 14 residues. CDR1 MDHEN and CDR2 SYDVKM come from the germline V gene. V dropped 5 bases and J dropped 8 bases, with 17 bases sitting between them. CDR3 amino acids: CASSPPGVGTTQYF. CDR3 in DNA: TGTGCCAGCAGTCCCCCGGGGGTAGGCACTACGCAGTATTTT.

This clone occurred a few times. CDR3 sequence (DNA): TGCAGCGTTGAATTTGCAGAATTCTCTGGAAACACCATATATTTT. Protein sequence: CSVEFAEFSGNTIYF. This rearrangement joins TRBV29-1 to TRBJ1-3; D remains unclear. The germline gives CDR1 SQVTM, CDR2 ANQGSEA. CDR3 size: 15 residues. Trimming cost V 2 bases and J 0 bases, with 11 bases left between them.

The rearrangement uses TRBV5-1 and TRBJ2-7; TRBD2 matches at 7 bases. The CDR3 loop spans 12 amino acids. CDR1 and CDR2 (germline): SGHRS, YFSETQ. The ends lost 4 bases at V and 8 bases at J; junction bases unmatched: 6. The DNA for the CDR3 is TGCGCCAGCAGCACGGGAGGCCCCAAGCAGTACTTC. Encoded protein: CASSTGGPKQYF.

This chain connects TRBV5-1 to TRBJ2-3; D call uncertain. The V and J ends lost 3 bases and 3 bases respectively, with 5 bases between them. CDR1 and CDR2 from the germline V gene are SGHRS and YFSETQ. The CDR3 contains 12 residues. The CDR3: CASSYGTDTQYF. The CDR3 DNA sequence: TGCGCCAGCAGCTACGGGACAGATACGCAGTATTTT. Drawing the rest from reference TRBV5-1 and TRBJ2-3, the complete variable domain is KAGVTQTPRYLIKTRGQQVTLSCSPISGHRSVSWYQQTPGQGLQFLFEYFSETQRNKGNFPGRFSGRQFSNSRSEMNVSTLELGDSALYLCASSYGTDTQYFGPGTRLTVL.

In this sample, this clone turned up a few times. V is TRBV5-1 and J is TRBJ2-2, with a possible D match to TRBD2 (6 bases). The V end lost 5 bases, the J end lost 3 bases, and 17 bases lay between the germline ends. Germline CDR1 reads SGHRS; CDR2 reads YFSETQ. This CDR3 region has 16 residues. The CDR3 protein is CASSLIGGKDTGELFF. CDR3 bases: TGCGCCAGCAGTCTCATCGGGGGTAAAGACACCGGGGAGCTGTTTTTT.